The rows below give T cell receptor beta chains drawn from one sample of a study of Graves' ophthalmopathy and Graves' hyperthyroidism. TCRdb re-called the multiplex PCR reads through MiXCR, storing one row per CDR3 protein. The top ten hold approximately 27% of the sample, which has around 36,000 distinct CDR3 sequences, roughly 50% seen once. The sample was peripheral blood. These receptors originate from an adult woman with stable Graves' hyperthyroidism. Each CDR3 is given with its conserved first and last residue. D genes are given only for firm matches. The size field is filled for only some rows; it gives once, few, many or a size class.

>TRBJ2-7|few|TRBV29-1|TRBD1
CSVMGQGDEQYF
TGCAGCGTGATGGGACAGGGGGACGAGCAGTACTTC
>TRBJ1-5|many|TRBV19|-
CASSIDLQGNQPQHF
TGTGCCAGTAGTATTGATCTTCAAGGCAATCAGCCCCAGCATTTT
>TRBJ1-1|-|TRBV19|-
CASSIGGLDKNTEAFF
TGTGCCAGTAGTATAGGCGGGCTCGATAAGAACACTGAAGCTTTCTTT
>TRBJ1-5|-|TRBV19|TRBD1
CASSPPDRGGNQPQHF
TGTGCCAGTAGTCCTCCGGACAGGGGAGGCAATCAGCCCCAGCATTTT
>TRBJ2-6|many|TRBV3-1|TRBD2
CASSQEGRRASGSGANVLTF
TGTGCCAGCAGCCAAGAAGGTCGTCGGGCTAGCGGATCTGGGGCCAACGTCCTGACTTTC
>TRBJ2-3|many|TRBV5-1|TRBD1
CASSLQGAPTDTQYF
TGCGCCAGCAGCTTACAGGGGGCCCCCACAGATACGCAGTATTTT
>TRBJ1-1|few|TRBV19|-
CASSRTEAFF
TGTGCCAGCTCGCGAACTGAAGCTTTCTTT
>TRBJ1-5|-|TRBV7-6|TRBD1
CASSGTDRSRQPQHF
TGTGCCAGCAGCGGGACGGACAGGTCCAGACAGCCCCAGCATTTT
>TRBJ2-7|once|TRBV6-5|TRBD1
CASSWGQLSYEQYF
TGTGCCAGCAGTTGGGGACAGCTGTCCTACGAGCAGTACTTC
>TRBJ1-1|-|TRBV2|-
CASEGGGTENTGAFF
TGTGCCAGCGAGGGGGGGGGGACTGAGAACACTGGAGCTTTCTTT
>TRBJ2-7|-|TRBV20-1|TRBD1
CSAPNTDRAYEQYF
TGCAGTGCCCCCAACACGGACAGGGCGTACGAGCAGTACTTC
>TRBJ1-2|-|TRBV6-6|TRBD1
CASSFGQGDYGYTF
TGTGCCAGCAGTTTCGGACAGGGAGACTATGGCTACACCTTC
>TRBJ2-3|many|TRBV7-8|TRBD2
CASSLSGTDTQYF
TGTGCCAGCAGCCTTAGCGGGACAGATACGCAGTATTTT
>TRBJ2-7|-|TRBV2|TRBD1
CASSDAPGQGHLLYEQYF
TGTGCCAGCAGTGATGCGCCGGGACAGGGCCACCTCCTCTACGAGCAGTACTTC
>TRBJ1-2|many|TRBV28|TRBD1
CASSRQGNYGYTF
TGTGCCAGCAGTCGACAGGGGAACTATGGCTACACCTTC
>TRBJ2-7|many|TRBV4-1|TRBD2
CASSQDPSGSSSYEQYF
TGCGCCAGCAGCCAAGACCCTAGCGGGAGTAGCTCCTACGAGCAGTACTTC
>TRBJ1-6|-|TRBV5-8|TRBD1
CASSFPGTVNSPLHF
TGTGCCAGCAGCTTTCCTGGGACAGTTAATTCACCCCTCCACTTT
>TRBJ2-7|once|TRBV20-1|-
CSAPSVVTYEQYF
TGCAGTGCTCCGTCGGTCGTAACCTACGAGCAGTACTTC
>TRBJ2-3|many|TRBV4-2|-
CASSQDPGETDTQYF
TGTGCCAGCAGCCAAGACCCGGGTGAAACAGATACGCAGTATTTT
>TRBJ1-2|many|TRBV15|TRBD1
CATSRDRWDSNYGYTF
TGTGCCACCAGCAGAGATAGATGGGACAGTAACTATGGCTACACCTTC
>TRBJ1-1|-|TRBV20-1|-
CSAPRSTEAFF
TGCAGTGCGCCAAGGTCCACTGAAGCTTTCTTT
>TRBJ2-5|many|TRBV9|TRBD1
CASSEGTGIIETQYF
TGTGCCAGCAGCGAGGGGACAGGGATTATAGAGACCCAGTACTTC
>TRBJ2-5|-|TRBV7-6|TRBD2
CASSLASSGRAVETQYF
TGTGCCAGCAGCTTAGCGTCTAGCGGGAGGGCCGTAGAGACCCAGTACTTC
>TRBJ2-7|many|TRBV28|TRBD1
CASSLWGQGRYEQYF
TGTGCCAGCAGTTTATGGGGACAGGGGAGGTACGAGCAGTACTTC
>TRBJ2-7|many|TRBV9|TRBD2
CASSVGGTMYEQYF
TGTGCCAGCAGCGTAGGAGGGACTATGTACGAGCAGTACTTC
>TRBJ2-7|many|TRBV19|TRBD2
CASSMMAGASYEQYF
TGTGCCAGTAGTATGATGGCGGGAGCGTCGTACGAGCAGTACTTC
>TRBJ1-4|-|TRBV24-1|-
CATSDLTEKLLF
TGTGCCACCAGTGATTTAACGGAAAAACTGCTTTTT
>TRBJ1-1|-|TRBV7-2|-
CASSLSGKNTEAFF
TGTGCCAGCAGCTTATCGGGAAAGAACACTGAAGCTTTCTTT
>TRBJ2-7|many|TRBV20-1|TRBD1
CSAEPPGQGNEQYF
TGCAGTGCAGAACCACCGGGACAGGGGAACGAGCAGTACTTC
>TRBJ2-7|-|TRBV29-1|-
CSDGGQSSRYEQYF
TGCAGCGATGGGGGACAATCTAGCCGCTACGAGCAGTACTTC
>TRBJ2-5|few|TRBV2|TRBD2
CASSARGTSGSQETQYF
TGTGCCAGCAGTGCTAGGGGAACTAGCGGATCACAAGAGACCCAGTACTTC
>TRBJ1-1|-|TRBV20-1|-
CSARRGNWAVVRNTEAFF
TGCAGTGCTAGGAGGGGGAATTGGGCTGTCGTGAGGAACACCGAAGCTTTCTTT
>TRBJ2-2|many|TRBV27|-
CASSLGNTGELFF
TGTGCCAGCAGCCTGGGGAACACCGGGGAGCTGTTTTTT
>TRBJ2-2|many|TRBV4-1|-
CASSQETDLNTGELFF
TGCGCCAGCAGCCAAGAAACAGACTTGAACACCGGGGAGCTGTTTTTT
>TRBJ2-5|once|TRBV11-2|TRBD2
CASSLTAGAETQYF
TGTGCCAGCAGCTTAACGGCGGGAGCAGAGACCCAGTACTTC
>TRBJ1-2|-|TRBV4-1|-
CASGQVTQGRDGYAF
TGTGCCAGCGGCCAAGTTACTCAGGGGCGTGATGGCTACGCCTTC
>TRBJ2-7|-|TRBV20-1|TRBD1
CSARRADRGVRYEQYF
TGCAGTGCTAGAAGGGCTGACAGGGGAGTGAGATACGAGCAGTACTTC
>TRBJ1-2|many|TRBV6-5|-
CASSYAEQGPVPNYGYTF
TGTGCCAGCAGTTACGCTGAACAGGGCCCCGTTCCTAACTATGGCTACACCTTC
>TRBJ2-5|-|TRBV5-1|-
CASSLAQPNEELFFGSGTQYF
-
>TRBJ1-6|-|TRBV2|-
CASSLQSSYNSPLHF
TGTGCCAGCAGTTTACAGAGCTCCTATAATTCACCCCTCCACTTT
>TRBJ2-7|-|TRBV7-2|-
CASSLDVNGYEQYF
TGTGCCAGCAGCTTAGATGTCAACGGTTACGAGCAGTACTTC
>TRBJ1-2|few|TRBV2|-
CASIGRIYYGYTF
TGTGCCAGCATCGGACGGATATACTATGGCTACACCTTC
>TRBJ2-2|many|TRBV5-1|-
CASSLTASDGELFF
TGCGCCAGCAGCCTAACCGCTAGCGACGGGGAGCTGTTTTTT